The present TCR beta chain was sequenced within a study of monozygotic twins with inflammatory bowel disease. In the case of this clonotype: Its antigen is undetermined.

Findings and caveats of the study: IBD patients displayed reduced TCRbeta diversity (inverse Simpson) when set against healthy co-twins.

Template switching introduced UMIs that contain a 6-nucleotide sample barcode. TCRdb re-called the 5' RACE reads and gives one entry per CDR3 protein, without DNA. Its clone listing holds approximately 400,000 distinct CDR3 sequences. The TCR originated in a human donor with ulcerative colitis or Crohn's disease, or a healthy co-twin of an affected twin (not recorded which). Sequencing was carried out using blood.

The chain's CDR3 is CSVLIKNTEAFF. The chain links TRBV20-1 to TRBJ1-1. CDR1 and CDR2 from the germline V gene are DFQATT and SNEGSKA (reference sequence). The CDR3 is 12 amino acids.